Each of the 11 T cell receptor beta chains below was sequenced from the same sample in a study of Ad26.COV2.S vaccination and SARS-CoV-2 variants. Specified treatment: some 20 received Ad26.COV2.S at low or high dose, single or two shots; 5 received placebo; per-sample allocation not given. After the first vaccine or placebo injection, samples were drawn on day 63. Repertoires were generated with immunoSEQ multiplex PCR, while TCRdb's copy carries only in-frame clones and drops some. The sample lists about 400,000 clones; 88% were seen once. The source was peripheral blood, collected in a trial of Ad26.COV2.S vaccine versus placebo. The receptors derive from a person between 18 and 65 years old who received the Ad26.COV2.S COVID-19 vaccine or a placebo.

This clone occurred a few times. The genes are TRBV25-1 and TRBJ1-2; the match to TRBD1 covers 10 bases. In germline, CDR1 is MGHDK, CDR2 SYGVNS. This CDR3 has 12 residues. The junction had 2 bases not matched to a gene; V was cut back by 7 bases and J by 6 bases. CDR3 sequence reads: CASTGTGDGYTF. The DNA for the CDR3 is TGTGCCAGCACCGGGACAGGGGATGGCTACACCTTC.

The rearrangement links TRBV6-1 to TRBJ1-1; tentatively, D is TRBD1 (6 bases). Germline V gene sequence: CDR1 MNHNS, CDR2 SASEGT. V was clipped by 2 bases and J by 0 bases, with 7 bases between them. The length of the CDR3 is 14 residues. In nucleotides, the CDR3 is TGTGCCAGCAGTGAAAGGGACATGAACACTGAAGCTTTCTTT. Amino acids: CASSERDMNTEAFF.

This sequence joins TRBV5-1 and TRBJ2-1; 8 nucleotides align to TRBD2. V gave up 4 bases and J gave up 7 bases; unmatched junction bases: 7. The CDR3 totals 14 residues. Germline V CDR1 and CDR2: SGHRS, YFSETQ. CDR3 DNA: TGCGCCAGCAGCCCCCGGACGGGAGGGAATGAGCAGTTCTTC. This translates into CASSPRTGGNEQFF. The full variable domain, with the rest looked up from reference TRBV5-1 and TRBJ2-1, is KAGVTQTPRYLIKTRGQQVTLSCSPISGHRSVSWYQQTPGQGLQFLFEYFSETQRNKGNFPGRFSGRQFSNSRSEMNVSTLELGDSALYLCASSPRTGGNEQFFGPGTRLTVL.

CDR3 residues: CASSPMDRGKRDTQYF. The CDR3 DNA is TGTGCCAGCAGCCCCATGGACAGGGGGAAAAGAGATACGCAGTATTTT. The rearrangement joins TRBV7-9 to TRBJ2-3; the match to TRBD1 covers 10 bases. The CDR3 is 16 amino acids. V dropped 5 bases and J dropped 5; count of bases not matched to a gene: 10. Germline CDR1 SEHNR, CDR2 FQNEAQ (reference sequence).

V usage is TRBV5-1 and J usage is TRBJ2-5; no clear D gene. The CDR3 runs 15 residues. V gave up 3 bases and J gave up 4 bases, with 16 bases separating them. Germline CDR1 reads SGHRS; CDR2 reads YFSETQ. The CDR3 DNA follows: TGCGCCAGCAGCTCAGGTTTCACCGGGCCAGAGACCCAGTACTTC. Its protein is CASSSGFTGPETQYF.

The gene calls are TRBV18 and TRBJ1-6; TRBD1 is a possible D gene (6 bases). Germline V gives CDR1 KGHSH, CDR2 LQKENI. The CDR3 has 16 residues. Trimming removed 3 bases from V and 5 bases from J, with 14 bases in between. The CDR3 DNA reads TGTGCCAGCTCACCCCGAGGCCAGGGGAATAATTCACCCCTCCACTTT. It yields the protein CASSPRGQGNNSPLHF.

This clone was seen a few times. The chain employs TRBV7-8 and TRBJ1-1; weak D call: TRBD1 (5 bases). Germline V gene data show CDR1 as SGHVS and CDR2 as FQNEAQ. V was pared by 1 base and J by 0 bases, with 12 bases between. This CDR3 has 16 amino acids. The CDR3 loop reads CASSLGNRYMNTEAFF. Here the CDR3 DNA reads TGTGCCAGCAGCTTAGGGAACAGGTATATGAACACTGAAGCTTTCTTT.

The chain employs TRBV7-9 and TRBJ2-7, with no clear D. Deletions cut 5 bases from V and 5 bases from J, with 10 bases between. The germline V gene encodes CDR1 SEHNR and CDR2 FQNEAQ (reference sequence). The CDR3 runs to 12 residues. CDR3 bases: TGTGCCAGCAGCCAGAACAAGGACGAGCAGTACTTC. Amino acids: CASSQNKDEQYF.

The chain carries TRBV5-1 and TRBJ1-2; 7 bases are shared with TRBD1. Germline CDR1 and CDR2: SGHRS and YFSETQ. J lost 6 bases, V lost 3 bases, and 5 bases had no gene match. This CDR3 comprises 13 residues. The CDR3 DNA reads TGCGCCAGCAGCTCGATGGGGACAGATGGCTACACCTTC. This encodes CASSSMGTDGYTF.

V usage is TRBV5-1 and J usage is TRBJ2-2, with 7 bases lining up with TRBD2. V dropped 0 bases and J dropped 3; count of bases not matched to a gene: 2. Germline V gene sequence: CDR1 SGHRS, CDR2 YFSETQ. The CDR3 spans 15 residues. The CDR3 spells CASSLEGRDTGELFF. The CDR3 DNA reads as TGCGCCAGCAGCTTGGAAGGGAGGGACACCGGGGAGCTGTTTTTT. Using reference TRBV5-1 and TRBJ2-2 for the parts outside the CDR3, the full variable domain is KAGVTQTPRYLIKTRGQQVTLSCSPISGHRSVSWYQQTPGQGLQFLFEYFSETQRNKGNFPGRFSGRQFSNSRSEMNVSTLELGDSALYLCASSLEGRDTGELFFGEGSRLTVL.

The chain employs TRBV4-1 and TRBJ2-1; 15 bases match TRBD2. This CDR3 region has 18 residues. Germline CDR1 and CDR2: MGHRA and YSYEKL. J lost 7 bases, V lost 6 bases, and 13 bases had no gene match. CDR3 coding DNA: TGCGCCAGCAGTCCGGTCCCGGGACTAGCGGGGGGTCAGAATGAGCAGTTCTTC. It encodes CASSPVPGLAGGQNEQFF.